The subject of this entry is one TCR beta chain. Its antigen is unknown. This sample was included in a study of chemoradiotherapy in HPV16-positive cancers. The CDR3 contains 16 residues. V shed 0 bases, J shed 2 bases, and the junction held 4 bases outside the gene matches. Germline V gene data show CDR1 as SGHRS and CDR2 as YFSETQ. Whole-study findings and limits: Non-HPV-specific T cells did not expand in tumors during treatment, whereas candidate HPV-specific clones and E7-related motifs did.

Some clones are missing from TCRdb's copy, which holds only in-frame ones; the method was immunoSEQ multiplex PCR. The sample holds nearly 35,000 clones, about 92% seen once. Sequenced here: blood, sampled from a patient who underwent chemoradiotherapy. The receptor was derived from a human donor with HPV-associated anogenital cancer. The J gene is TRBJ1-3, the V gene TRBV5-1; 8 bases fit TRBD1. The CDR3 DNA reads as TGCGCCAGCAGCTTGGGCCAGGGGGCGACTGGAAACACCATATATTTT. Translation: CASSLGQGATGNTIYF. Based on the CDR3 plus reference TRBV5-1 and TRBJ1-3, the full variable domain is KAGVTQTPRYLIKTRGQQVTLSCSPISGHRSVSWYQQTPGQGLQFLFEYFSETQRNKGNFPGRFSGRQFSNSRSEMNVSTLELGDSALYLCASSLGQGATGNTIYFGEGSWLTVV.